This is a list of T cell receptor beta chains from one sample in a study of control samples from healthy donors and cancer patients. The repertoire was sequenced with immunoSEQ multiplex PCR; TCRdb's copy has only in-frame clones and lacks some. This sample has approximately 63,000 clones, with roughly 85% found just once. Sequencing was carried out using blood. These receptors all come from a man in his forties in good health. CDR3s include the opening cysteine and the closing phenylalanine or tryptophan. Fields, in order: clone size, V gene, D gene, J gene, CDR3 DNA, CDR3 protein. A D gene is named only where the DNA matches it firmly. Some rows have no size entry. The others give once, few or many, or a class for an expanded clone.

size: -
V: TRBV28
D: TRBD2
J: TRBJ2-7
DNA: TGTGCCAGCAGACCTTGGGACACTAGCGGGAGGGCCGGGAACGAGCAGTACTTC
CDR3: CASRPWDTSGRAGNEQYF

size: -
V: TRBV5-4
D: -
J: TRBJ2-7
DNA: TGTGCCAGCAGCTTGGAGCGGGCTTCCTACGAGCAGTACTTC
CDR3: CASSLERASYEQYF

size: -
V: TRBV19
D: TRBD1
J: TRBJ2-7
DNA: TGTGCCAGTAGTATAGACGAGGGGGACAGGTCCTACGAGCAGTACTTC
CDR3: CASSIDEGDRSYEQYF

size: few
V: TRBV7-8
D: -
J: TRBJ2-6
DNA: TGTGCCAGCAGCTTCCTACGGTCTGGGGCCAACGTCCTGACTTTC
CDR3: CASSFLRSGANVLTF

size: -
V: TRBV6-5
D: TRBD2
J: TRBJ2-1
DNA: TGTGCCAGCATAGCACTAGCGGGAGCCTACAATGAGCAGTTCTTC
CDR3: CASIALAGAYNEQFF

size: -
V: TRBV19
D: TRBD2
J: TRBJ2-1
DNA: TGTGCCAGTAGTGGGCTAGCGGGAGGGCCCGGTGAGCAGTTCTTC
CDR3: CASSGLAGGPGEQFF

size: -
V: TRBV20-1
D: -
J: TRBJ2-7
DNA: TGCAGTGCTGGAGAGCTAGAGCAGTACTTC
CDR3: CSAGELEQYF

size: -
V: TRBV6-6
D: -
J: TRBJ1-2
DNA: TGTGCCAGCAGTTGGACAGAGAACTATGGCTACACCTTC
CDR3: CASSWTENYGYTF

size: -
V: TRBV13
D: -
J: TRBJ1-1
DNA: TGTGCCAGCAGCTCACCGACAGGAAACACTGAAGCTTTCTTT
CDR3: CASSSPTGNTEAFF

size: -
V: TRBV29-1
D: TRBD2
J: TRBJ2-1
DNA: TGCAGAAATTTTAGCGGGTTAGCGGGAAGCAATGAGCAGTTCTTC
CDR3: CRNFSGLAGSNEQFF

size: few
V: TRBV12-3/TRBV12-4
D: -
J: TRBJ2-2
DNA: TGTGCCAGCAGCAGCTTCACCGGGGAGCTGTTTTTT
CDR3: CASSSFTGELFF

size: -
V: TRBV4-3
D: -
J: TRBJ1-5
DNA: TGCGCCAGCAGCCAAGATCGGACGAGTTATCAGCCCCAGCATTTT
CDR3: CASSQDRTSYQPQHF

size: once
V: TRBV10-1
D: TRBD1
J: TRBJ2-3
DNA: TGCGCCAGCAACTCCCCGAGGAGAGGGGGCATTTACACAGATACGCAGTATTTT
CDR3: CASNSPRRGGIYTDTQYF

size: -
V: TRBV28
D: TRBD1
J: TRBJ1-2
DNA: TGTGCCAGCAGTGGGGTGGGTCCGGACAGGGTCTATGGCTACACCTTC
CDR3: CASSGVGPDRVYGYTF

size: -
V: TRBV4-3
D: TRBD1
J: TRBJ2-3
DNA: TGCGCCAGCAGCCCCCGGGGACAGGGGGAGGTGGGCACAGATACGCAGTATTTT
CDR3: CASSPRGQGEVGTDTQYF

size: -
V: TRBV5-8
D: -
J: TRBJ1-5
DNA: TGTGCCAGCAGCTTTCTTACCGGCAGGGCAGGTGATAGCAATCAGCCCCAGCATTTT
CDR3: CASSFLTGRAGDSNQPQHF

size: -
V: TRBV11-2
D: TRBD1
J: TRBJ1-2
DNA: TGTGCCAGCAGCCATCCCAGGAGAGGACAGGCTTCTAACTATGGCTACACCTTC
CDR3: CASSHPRRGQASNYGYTF

size: -
V: TRBV30
D: TRBD2
J: TRBJ2-2
DNA: TGTGCCTGGAGTGGACGTACGAGCGGGAGGGCCACCGGGGAGCTGTTTTTT
CDR3: CAWSGRTSGRATGELFF

size: -
V: TRBV28
D: TRBD1
J: TRBJ1-2
DNA: TGTGCCAGCACCCTGGACAGGCATTATGGCTACACCTTC
CDR3: CASTLDRHYGYTF

size: -
V: TRBV19
D: TRBD1
J: TRBJ1-5
DNA: TGTGCCAGTAGTATGATGGGGACAGGGGGTCAGCCCCAGCATTTT
CDR3: CASSMMGTGGQPQHF

size: -
V: TRBV7-3
D: -
J: TRBJ2-1
DNA: TGTGCCAGCAGCTCCGGAGAGAAGCAGTTCTTC
CDR3: CASSSGEKQFF

size: -
V: TRBV19
D: TRBD1
J: TRBJ2-4
DNA: TGTGCCAGTAGTTCGGACAGGGGGCGCGGGGCCAAAAACATTCAGTACTTC
CDR3: CASSSDRGRGAKNIQYF

size: -
V: TRBV29-1
D: TRBD2
J: TRBJ2-1
DNA: TGCAGCGGGGGACTAGCGGGGGTAAATGAGCAGTTCTTC
CDR3: CSGGLAGVNEQFF

size: -
V: TRBV7-3
D: TRBD1
J: TRBJ2-5
DNA: TGTGCCAGCAGCTCCGGCAGACAGGGAACTACTACCCAGTACTTC
CDR3: CASSSGRQGTTTQYF

size: medium-sized
V: TRBV20-1
D: TRBD1
J: TRBJ2-2
DNA: TGCAGTGCTAGGGGACAGGGGGAGCTGTTTTTT
CDR3: CSARGQGELFF

size: -
V: TRBV2
D: -
J: TRBJ1-1
DNA: TGTGCCAGCAGTGAGGCAGTGTCAGTTCTTGGCACTGAAGCTTTCTTT
CDR3: CASSEAVSVLGTEAFF

size: -
V: TRBV19
D: -
J: TRBJ1-1
DNA: TGTGCCAGTAGTTATCTGCACACAGGGAACCCTGAAGCTTTCTTT
CDR3: CASSYLHTGNPEAFF

size: -
V: TRBV30
D: -
J: TRBJ1-1
DNA: TGTGCCTGGAGTGTACCGGGAATTCGGCGCACTGAAGCTTTCTTT
CDR3: CAWSVPGIRRTEAFF

size: -
V: TRBV14
D: -
J: TRBJ1-1
DNA: TGTGCCAGCAGCCAGGTCACAGGGAACACTGAAGCTTTCTTT
CDR3: CASSQVTGNTEAFF

size: -
V: TRBV9
D: -
J: TRBJ2-2
DNA: TGTGCCAGCAGGCTCGGGGCATCGAACACCGGGGAGCTGTTTTTT
CDR3: CASRLGASNTGELFF

size: -
V: TRBV12-3/TRBV12-4
D: -
J: TRBJ1-6
DNA: TGTGCCAGCCGTGGGGGGATCAATTCACCCCTCCACTTT
CDR3: CASRGGINSPLHF

size: -
V: TRBV6-2/TRBV6-3
D: -
J: TRBJ2-3
DNA: TGTGCCAGCAGTTTAGCGGTTGGAAGCACAGATACGCAGTATTTT
CDR3: CASSLAVGSTDTQYF

size: -
V: TRBV7-9
D: TRBD1
J: TRBJ1-2
DNA: TGTGCCAGCAGCCACCGGGACAGGGGATCCTATGGCTACACCTTC
CDR3: CASSHRDRGSYGYTF

size: -
V: TRBV7-7
D: -
J: TRBJ2-2
DNA: TGTGCCAGCAGCTACAGGGGGGGCACCGGGGAGCTGTTTTTT
CDR3: CASSYRGGTGELFF

size: once
V: TRBV2
D: -
J: TRBJ2-5
DNA: TGTGCCAGCGCAATCGGGGAGACCCAGTACTTC
CDR3: CASAIGETQYF

size: -
V: TRBV4-2
D: TRBD2
J: TRBJ2-7
DNA: TGTGCCAGCAGCCGCGGTAGCGGGTCTAACGAGCAGTACTTC
CDR3: CASSRGSGSNEQYF

size: -
V: TRBV4-1
D: -
J: TRBJ2-1
DNA: TGCGCCAGCAGCCAAGTCCAGGGATCTAATGAGCAGTTCTTC
CDR3: CASSQVQGSNEQFF

size: -
V: TRBV9
D: -
J: TRBJ1-2
DNA: TGTGCCAGCAGCATCCGGGGGGGTGTATATGGCGGCTACACCTTC
CDR3: CASSIRGGVYGGYTF

size: -
V: TRBV30
D: -
J: TRBJ2-3
DNA: TGTGCCTGGAGTGTACGCCAGGGAGGCACAGATACGCAGTATTTT
CDR3: CAWSVRQGGTDTQYF

size: -
V: TRBV30
D: -
J: TRBJ2-7
DNA: TGTGCCCGGGACGGAGGGCCGGGGGAGCAGTACTTC
CDR3: CARDGGPGEQYF

size: -
V: TRBV7-2
D: -
J: TRBJ2-1
DNA: TGTGCCAGCAGCTCGCTAGCGAGAGCAGGGGAGCAGTTCTTC
CDR3: CASSSLARAGEQFF

size: -
V: TRBV5-6
D: TRBD2
J: TRBJ2-7
DNA: TGTGCCAGCAGCTCGGGGGGGAGTTACGAGCAGTACTTC
CDR3: CASSSGGSYEQYF

size: -
V: TRBV7-2
D: -
J: TRBJ2-3
DNA: TGTGCCAGCAGCTTCGGGGAAACAGATACGCAGTATTTT
CDR3: CASSFGETDTQYF

size: -
V: TRBV5-5
D: TRBD2
J: TRBJ2-3
DNA: TGTGCCAGCAGCGGGGTAGCGGGAGTGGGCACAGATACGCAGTATTTT
CDR3: CASSGVAGVGTDTQYF

size: -
V: TRBV30
D: TRBD1
J: TRBJ2-1
DNA: TGTGCCTGGAGTTGGGACAGGGATTTGAATGAGCAGTTCTTC
CDR3: CAWSWDRDLNEQFF

size: -
V: TRBV5-1
D: -
J: TRBJ2-2
DNA: TGCGCCAGCAGCAGGACAGAAGTTAACACCGGGGAGCTGTTTTTT
CDR3: CASSRTEVNTGELFF

size: -
V: TRBV27
D: TRBD2
J: TRBJ2-1
DNA: TGTGCCAGCAGTTTAAGGTTGGCTAGCGGGGGACCTTACAATGAGCAGTTCTTC
CDR3: CASSLRLASGGPYNEQFF

size: -
V: TRBV4-3
D: -
J: TRBJ1-2
DNA: TGCGCCAGCAGCCAAGGGTCAGGCCGGGTCTATGGCTACACCTTC
CDR3: CASSQGSGRVYGYTF

size: -
V: TRBV7-2
D: TRBD2
J: TRBJ2-5
DNA: TGTGCCAGCAGCTTAATAGCGGGAGGAGAGACCCAGTACTTC
CDR3: CASSLIAGGETQYF

size: few
V: TRBV5-1
D: -
J: TRBJ2-5
DNA: TGCGCCAGCAGCTTGAGCGGAGGGAACCAAGAGACCCAGTACTTC
CDR3: CASSLSGGNQETQYF

size: once
V: TRBV27
D: TRBD1
J: TRBJ1-6
DNA: TGTGCCAGCAGTTTATCCCGGACAGGGAAGTCACCCCTCCACTTT
CDR3: CASSLSRTGKSPLHF